One and the same sample provided the 27 T cell receptor beta chains below, sequenced in a study of blood T cell repertoires in COVID-19. The assay was immunoSEQ multiplex PCR, and TCRdb's table has in-frame clones only and misses some. The repertoire consists of hundreds of thousands of clones, with about 88% occurring once and the leading ten covering around 7.8%. The material sequenced was peripheral blood. These receptors were taken from a woman aged 50 to 60 with COVID-19, enrolled during active disease.

The rearrangement links TRBV2 to TRBJ1-4, with 9 bases that match TRBD1. The CDR3 runs 13 residues. V lost 7 bases, J lost 5 bases, and 2 bases stayed unmatched. The germline V gene has CDR1 SNHLY and CDR2 FYNNEI. CDR3 loop: CASNGQGNEKLFF. DNA for the CDR3: TGTGCCAGCAATGGACAGGGGAATGAAAAACTGTTTTTT. Based on the CDR3 plus reference TRBV2 and TRBJ1-4, the full variable domain is EPEVTQTPSHQVTQMGQEVILRCVPISNHLYFYWYRQILGQKVEFLVSFYNNEISEKSEIFDDQFSVERPDGSNFTLKIRSTKLEDSAMYFCASNGQGNEKLFFGSGTQLSVL.

The chain uses TRBV7-2 and TRBJ2-3, with TRBD2 matching 7 bases. Germline-derived CDR1 and CDR2 are SGHTA and FQGNSA. The CDR3 runs to 15 residues. Trimming at V came to 6 bases and at J to 0 bases, leaving 6 bases not matched to a gene. The CDR3 region is CASSILASSTDTQYF. The CDR3 coding sequence is TGTGCCAGCAGTATACTAGCGAGTAGCACAGATACGCAGTATTTT. Drawing the rest from reference TRBV7-2 and TRBJ2-3, the complete variable domain is GAGVSQSPSNKVTEKGKDVELRCDPISGHTALYWYRQSLGQGLEFLIYFQGNSAPDKSGLPSDRFSAERTGGSVSTLTIQRTQQEDSAVYLCASSILASSTDTQYFGPGTRLTVL.

The V and J genes are TRBV6-5 and TRBJ1-2; 8 bases match TRBD1. V dropped 4 bases and J dropped 10; count of bases not matched to a gene: 5. The germline V gene has CDR1 MNHEY and CDR2 SVGAGI. This CDR3 has 12 residues. CDR3 loop: CASSSDQGAYTF. The CDR3 nucleotides are TGTGCCAGCAGTTCCGACCAGGGGGCCTACACCTTC.

This CDR3 reads CASGAGTVNSPLHF. For the CDR3, the DNA is TGTGCCAGCGGAGCCGGGACAGTAAATTCACCCCTCCACTTT. The chain combines TRBV25-1 with TRBJ1-6; 7 bases are shared with TRBD1. This CDR3 contains 14 residues. Germline trimming cut 8 bases from V and 7 bases from J; bases unmatched to any gene: 8. From germline, CDR1 is MGHDK and CDR2 SYGVNS.

The rearrangement links TRBV2 to TRBJ2-1; maybe TRBD1 (6 bases). CDR3 length equals 14 residues. Germline V gives CDR1 SNHLY, CDR2 FYNNEI. Trimming removed 2 bases from V and 4 bases from J, with 9 bases in between. CDR3 nucleotides: TGTGCCAGCAGTGAAATGACAGGATACAATGAGCAGTTCTTC. Its protein is CASSEMTGYNEQFF.

The genes are TRBV5-1 and TRBJ2-4, with 8 bases matching TRBD2. This CDR3 has 14 residues. CDR1 and CDR2 from the germline V gene are SGHRS and YFSETQ. With V trimmed by 0 bases and J by 6 bases, 2 bases remained unmatched. The CDR3 coding sequence is TGCGCCAGCAGCTTGGGGGGACTAGTAAACATTCAGTACTTC. Translated: CASSLGGLVNIQYF.

The CDR3 reads CASSTRQFEKLFF. CDR3 nucleotide sequence: TGTGCCAGTAGTACTCGACAGTTCGAAAAACTGTTTTTT. The rearrangement links TRBV19 to TRBJ1-4, with a possible D match to TRBD1 (5 bases). Germline V gives CDR1 LNHDA, CDR2 SQIVND (reference sequence). The CDR3 has 13 residues. V shed 4 bases and J shed 8 bases, with 11 bases lying between them. Full variable domain (missing parts from reference TRBV19 and TRBJ1-4): DGGITQSPKYLFRKEGQNVTLSCEQNLNHDAMYWYRQDPGQGLRLIYYSQIVNDFQKGDIAEGYSVSREKKESFPLTVTSAQKNPTAFYLCASSTRQFEKLFFGSGTQLSVL.

This clone was counted once. The chain combines TRBV11-3 with TRBJ2-2, with TRBD2 as a possible D gene (6 bases). Trimming removed 8 bases at V and 6 bases at J, with 10 bases between. Germline CDR1 is SGHNT and CDR2 is YENEEA. CDR3 length: 12 residues. The CDR3 loop reads CASGTPSGELFF. CDR3 DNA: TGTGCCAGCGGGACTCCTTCCGGGGAGCTGTTTTTT.

This chain connects TRBV5-4 to TRBJ1-4, with 7 bases that match TRBD1. CDR1 SGHNT and CDR2 YYREEE come from the germline V gene (reference sequence). V dropped 3 bases and J dropped 7; count of bases not matched to a gene: 3. The CDR3 runs to 13 residues. The CDR3 loop is CASSYQGGEKLFF. Written as DNA, the CDR3 is TGTGCCAGCAGCTATCAGGGGGGTGAAAAACTGTTTTTT.

The chain combines TRBV9 with TRBJ2-7; 9 nucleotides line up with TRBD1. Germline V gene data show CDR1 as SGDLS and CDR2 as YYNGEE. This CDR3 has 16 amino acids. V lost 2 bases and J lost 2; bases outside the gene matches: 8. CDR3 protein: CASSVMGQGGPYEQYF. The CDR3 DNA follows: TGTGCCAGCAGCGTCATGGGACAGGGAGGCCCCTACGAGCAGTACTTC.

The chain couples TRBV10-3 to TRBJ1-1; 8 bases map to TRBD1. V gave up 4 bases and J gave up 2 bases; unmatched junction bases: 6. The V gene's germline CDR1 is ENHRY and CDR2 SYGVKD. The CDR3 has 15 residues. The CDR3 sequence: CAISGRTGTNTEAFF. CDR3 DNA: TGTGCCATCAGTGGAAGGACAGGGACCAACACTGAAGCTTTCTTT.

The CDR3 loop reads CAISEDSSNTQYF. The CDR3, as DNA: TGTGCCATCAGTGAGGACAGTTCGAATACGCAGTATTTT. The rearrangement links TRBV10-3 to TRBJ2-3; D is perhaps TRBD1 (5 bases). Germline V gene data show CDR1 as ENHRY and CDR2 as SYGVKD. CDR3 size: 13 residues. Trimming took 2 bases from V and 7 from J, leaving 10 bases between them.

This chain links TRBV29-1 with TRBJ2-3; 8 bases align to TRBD2. The V segment lost 3 bases and the J segment 2 bases; nucleotides outside the gene matches: 13. Germline V gives CDR1 SQVTM, CDR2 ANQGSEA. The CDR3 totals 17 residues. CDR3 nucleotide sequence: TGCAGCGTTGATTCCCTCCTAGCGGGCGGGCTCACAGATACGCAGTATTTT. Protein: CSVDSLLAGGLTDTQYF.

This clone has only one observation. The V gene is TRBV27, the J gene TRBJ2-7; 8 bases match TRBD2. Germline V gives CDR1 MNHEY, CDR2 SMNVEV (reference sequence). This CDR3 spans 14 amino acids. With V trimmed by 6 bases and J by 2 bases, 6 bases remained unmatched. Here the CDR3 reads CASRPTLAAYEQYF. The CDR3 DNA is TGTGCCAGCAGACCAACACTAGCGGCCTACGAGCAGTACTTC.

The rearrangement joins TRBV19 to TRBJ1-1; D gene uncertain. Germline V CDR1 and CDR2: LNHDA, SQIVND (reference sequence). The CDR3 totals 12 residues. Trimming pared 8 bases from V and 3 bases from J, leaving 10 bases between. CDR3 residues: CASGGRDTEAFF. The CDR3 DNA follows: TGTGCCAGTGGTGGGAGGGACACTGAAGCTTTCTTT.

V usage is TRBV29-1 and J usage is TRBJ1-2; the D is unclear. The germline V gene encodes CDR1 SQVTM and CDR2 ANQGSEA. There are 13 residues in the CDR3. V lost 0 bases and J lost 8, with 13 bases in between. The CDR3 DNA follows: TGCAGCGTTGAAGACACAGTTGAGTGGGGCTACACCTTC. It encodes CSVEDTVEWGYTF.

V and J are TRBV30 and TRBJ1-1, with a possible D match to TRBD1 (6 bases). The V end was cut by 0 bases, the J end by 6 bases, with 11 bases between. Germline V lookup: CDR1 GTSNPN, CDR2 SVGIG (reference sequence). The CDR3 extends over 13 amino acids. The CDR3 sequence: CAWSVGGIPEAFF. The CDR3 region has the DNA TGTGCCTGGAGTGTAGGGGGAATCCCTGAAGCTTTCTTT.

The rearrangement uses TRBV2 and TRBJ2-1, with 12 positions matching TRBD2. The CDR3 loop spans 13 amino acids. The J segment lost 7 bases and the V segment lost 6 bases, leaving 1 base of the junction unmatched. Germline-derived CDR1 and CDR2 are SNHLY and FYNNEI. The CDR3 protein is CASRGLAGNEQFF. CDR3 DNA sequence: TGTGCCAGCAGGGGACTAGCGGGTAATGAGCAGTTCTTC. The full variable domain, with the rest looked up from reference TRBV2 and TRBJ2-1, is EPEVTQTPSHQVTQMGQEVILRCVPISNHLYFYWYRQILGQKVEFLVSFYNNEISEKSEIFDDQFSVERPDGSNFTLKIRSTKLEDSAMYFCASRGLAGNEQFFGPGTRLTVL.

The chain links TRBV13 to TRBJ1-2, with D uncertain. This CDR3 is 13 amino acids long. Germline CDR1 is PRHDT and CDR2 is FYEKMQ (reference sequence). With 2 bases removed from V and 2 bases from J, the gap between germline ends came to 6 bases. The CDR3 sequence is CASSLPNNYGYTF. The CDR3 DNA follows: TGTGCCAGCAGCTTACCTAACAACTATGGCTACACCTTC.

The J gene is TRBJ2-7, the V gene TRBV30; 8 positions match TRBD1. This CDR3 comprises 13 residues. With V trimmed by 2 bases and J by 5 bases, 5 bases remained unmatched. Germline V gene sequence: CDR1 GTSNPN, CDR2 SVGIG (reference sequence). The DNA of the CDR3 is TGTGCCTGGAGTTCCAACAGGGGGAACGAGCAGTACTTC. The encoded protein is CAWSSNRGNEQYF.

This clone was observed once. The chain recombines TRBV7-9 with TRBJ2-3, with D perhaps matching TRBD1 (5 bases). Germline V gene sequence: CDR1 SEHNR, CDR2 FQNEAQ (reference sequence). The CDR3 totals 12 residues. Trimming removed 6 bases from V and 5 bases from J, with 9 bases in between. The DNA for the CDR3 is TGTGCCAGCAGTTTGACAGAAGATACGCAGTATTTT. The encoded protein is CASSLTEDTQYF. Variable domain in full (rest from reference TRBV7-9 and TRBJ2-3): DTGVSQNPRHKITKRGQNVTFRCDPISEHNRLYWYRQTLGQGPEFLTYFQNEAQLEKSRLLSDRFSAERPKGSFSTLEIQRTEQGDSAMYLCASSLTEDTQYFGPGTRLTVL.

J is TRBJ1-1 and V is TRBV6-5; 8 bases line up with TRBD1. Germline trimming cut 6 bases from V and 4 bases from J; bases unmatched to any gene: 4. Germline V gene sequence: CDR1 MNHEY, CDR2 SVGAGI. This CDR3 spans 13 amino acids. CDR3 region: CASSPTGGTEAFF. In nucleotides, the CDR3 is TGTGCCAGCAGCCCAACAGGGGGCACTGAAGCTTTCTTT.

The chain employs TRBV5-1 and TRBJ2-3, with D possibly being TRBD2 (5 bases). The CDR3 has 13 residues. Germline CDR1 is SGHRS and CDR2 is YFSETQ. V was cut by 0 bases and J by 4 bases, with 6 bases left in between. The CDR3 protein is CASSLGRADTQYF. DNA for the CDR3: TGCGCCAGCAGCTTGGGGCGGGCAGATACGCAGTATTTT.

The V gene is TRBV2, the J gene TRBJ1-1; 7 nucleotides match TRBD1. This CDR3 is 14 amino acids long. V lost 10 bases to trimming and J lost 0 bases; unmatched junction nucleotides: 8. Germline loops: CDR1 SNHLY, CDR2 FYNNEI. CDR3 sequence reads: CAIPRDSVNTEAFF. The CDR3 coding sequence is TGTGCCATCCCGAGGGACAGTGTGAACACTGAAGCTTTCTTT.

The chain links TRBV15 to TRBJ1-1; D gene ambiguous. The CDR3 consists of 14 residues. The V end lost 0 bases, the J end lost 3 bases, and 8 bases lay between the germline ends. Germline V gives CDR1 LNHNV, CDR2 YYDKDF (reference sequence). CDR3 in DNA: TGTGCCACCAGCAGAGAACGGAGGGACACTGAAGCTTTCTTT. It specifies CATSRERRDTEAFF.

This clone was seen ten or more times. The chain recombines TRBV5-4 with TRBJ2-3; possibly TRBD2 for D (5 bases). The CDR3 is made up of 15 amino acids. The V and J ends lost 2 bases and 5 bases respectively, with 15 bases between them. Germline CDR1 SGHNT, CDR2 YYREEE (reference sequence). The CDR3, as DNA: TGTGCCAGCAGCTTAATCGGACTGTCGGAAGATACGCAGTATTTT. It codes for CASSLIGLSEDTQYF.

The chain carries TRBV7-2 and TRBJ2-7; 8 bases match TRBD2. The ends lost 0 bases at V and 2 bases at J; junction bases unmatched: 3. The CDR3 is made up of 15 amino acids. Germline assignment: CDR1 SGHTA and CDR2 FQGNSA. The CDR3 is CASSLASGGAYEQYF. In DNA, the CDR3 is TGTGCCAGCAGCTTAGCCTCCGGGGGGGCCTACGAGCAGTACTTC.